The clone carrying this T cell receptor beta chain appeared many times. Reverse transcription used about 500 ng RNA and constant-region primers for alpha and beta. Separate chain-specific third strand synthesis with multiplexing indices produced the alpha and beta libraries. TCRdb passed the 5' RACE reads through MiXCR, listing each CDR3 protein once. The profile shows 6,000 to 7,000 distinct CDR3 sequences, 6.5% to 7.5% of them singletons. The CDR3 has 16 amino acids. Germline-derived CDR1 and CDR2 are LGHNA and YNFKEQ. V trimming: 4 bases; J trimming: 0 bases; junction bases outside the gene matches: 7. The data belong to a study of HIV-infected patients and healthy controls. Follow-up blood was drawn about 14 weeks, roughly three months, after antiretroviral therapy began. Whole blood was used without fractionation, so all unsorted peripheral T cells were included.

V usage is TRBV4-2 and J usage is TRBJ1-1; TRBD1 matches at 8 bases. The sequence derives from an adult with HIV infection. The specimen was blood, collected during antiretroviral therapy. The DNA for the CDR3 is TGTGCCAGCAGCCTTGGGGCAGGGGGCATGAACACTGAAGCTTTCTTT. Translation: CASSLGAGGMNTEAFF.